This is a list of T cell receptor beta chains from one sample in a study of blood T cell repertoires in COVID-19. Repertoires were generated with immunoSEQ multiplex PCR, while TCRdb's copy carries only in-frame clones and drops some. The sample includes some 490,000 clones, approximately 91% seen only once; the top ten take approximately 8%. The specimen was PBMCs or T cells enriched from blood (not recorded which). These receptors came from a woman aged 60 to 75 who had recovered from COVID-19. Both conserved end residues are part of each CDR3.

J gene	V gene	CDR3 length	CDR3 protein
TRBJ1-1	TRBV14	14	CASSLLHGQLEAFF
TRBJ1-5	TRBV6-5	14	CASRTWGGGQPQHF
TRBJ2-3	TRBV25-1	12	CASSPRADTQYF
TRBJ1-1	TRBV10-3	13	CAIGGQGNTEAFF
TRBJ1-4	TRBV28	18	CASTPHPGTGGVGGKLFF
TRBJ2-1	TRBV23-1	16	CASSLFRLAPYNEQFF
TRBJ1-1	TRBV5-1	17	CASYSRGSHQKNTEAFF
TRBJ1-2	TRBV2	13	CASWDRGGYGYTF
TRBJ1-6	TRBV27	18	CASRPGGAGGSYNSPLHF
TRBJ1-1	TRBV9	10	CASSPAEAFF
TRBJ2-1	TRBV19	15	CASSISGGASNEQFF
TRBJ1-1	TRBV27	15	CASSSWDRGNTEAFF
TRBJ1-1	TRBV30	11	CAWRRGQGAFF
TRBJ1-2	TRBV6-1	15	CASSEYGTGGYGYTF
TRBJ2-7	TRBV5-8	15	CASSLGGTGNYEQYF
TRBJ1-2	TRBV6-5	13	CASSIAGWDGYTF
TRBJ2-1	TRBV7-9	12	CASSSREGEQFF
TRBJ2-1	TRBV4-2	15	CASSQGAGGGNERFF
TRBJ1-1	TRBV18	14	CASSPTVINTEAFF
TRBJ1-5	TRBV21-1	17	CASSKVNRFPSNQPQHF
TRBJ2-3	TRBV6-6	15	CASSPRTGNTDTQYF
TRBJ1-1	TRBV30	13	CAWSANRGTEAFF
TRBJ1-4	TRBV27	13	CASSGGRNEKLFF
TRBJ2-5	TRBV29-1	12	CSVDRGRETQYF
TRBJ2-1	TRBV28	12	CASRDSYNEQFF
TRBJ1-4	TRBV6-5	14	CASSRFGGNEKLFF
TRBJ2-3	TRBV7-2	16	CASSLGLAGGWDTQYF
TRBJ2-3	TRBV10-3	15	CAISESPGDTDTQYF
TRBJ2-3	TRBV5-1	16	CASSLGASGGADTQYF